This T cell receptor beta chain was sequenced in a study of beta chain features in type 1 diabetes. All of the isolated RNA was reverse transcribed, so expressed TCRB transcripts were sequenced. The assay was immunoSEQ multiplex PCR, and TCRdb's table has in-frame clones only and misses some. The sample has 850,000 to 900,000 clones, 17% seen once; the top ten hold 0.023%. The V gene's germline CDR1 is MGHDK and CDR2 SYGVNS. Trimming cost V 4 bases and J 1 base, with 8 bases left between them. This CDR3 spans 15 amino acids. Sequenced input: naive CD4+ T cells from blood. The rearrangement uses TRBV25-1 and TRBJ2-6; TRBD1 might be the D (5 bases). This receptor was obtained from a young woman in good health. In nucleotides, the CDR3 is TGTGCCAGCAGTGCCCCAGGGTCTGGGGCCAACGTCCTGACTTTC. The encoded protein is CASSAPGSGANVLTF.